This T cell receptor beta chain was identified during a study of vaccination and CD4 T cells after COVID-19. For the study at large: Convalescent individuals exhibited SARS-CoV-2 positivity on nasal swab PCR, with several mild and one severe presentation. Post-COVID draws followed diagnosis by a median roughly 100 days (range 35 to 161). Spike peptides, overlapping and drawn from SARS-CoV-2, HCoV-NL63, HCoV-OC43 and HCoV-229E, were used to stimulate cells.

Treatment: roughly 11-day PBMC culture with coronavirus spike peptide pools or control peptides (ViraFEST assay). Sequencing of cultured CD4+ T cell DNA used the Oncomine TCR Beta short-read assay. TCRdb ran MiXCR on the PCR reads and lists one entry per CDR3 protein. The table has fewer than 20,000 distinct CDR3 sequences, about 53% seen once; the top ten hold approximately 13%. This clonotype was counted only a few times. No antigen is known for it. This CDR3 has 13 residues. Germline V gives CDR1 GTSNPN, CDR2 SVGIG (reference sequence). V shed 0 bases and J shed 6 bases, with 11 bases lying between them.

The rearrangement links TRBV30 to TRBJ1-2; D ambiguous. The sample comprised CD4+ T cells from blood, cultured in vitro. The clonotype originates from a human donor who had recovered from COVID-19. CDR3 amino acids: CAWSVLGGNGYTF. CDR3 sequence (DNA): TGTGCCTGGAGTGTACTCGGAGGGAATGGCTACACCTTC.